These T cell receptor beta chains were read from a single sample in a study of cytomegalovirus exposure and HLA in healthy donors. Profiled with immunoSEQ multiplex PCR; TCRdb holds only in-frame clones, not every one. Here the sample spans around 150,000 clones, just under 85% being singletons. What was sequenced was PBMCs. These receptors all come from a man in his forties in good health and CMV-seropositive. CDR3s leave out the opening cysteine and the closing phenylalanine or tryptophan. Fields, in order: J gene, V gene, CDR3 protein.

TRBJ1-2,TRBV6-6,ASSYSGQPVYGYT
TRBJ1-1,TRBV19,ASSIQIVNTEAF
TRBJ1-5,TRBV7-9,ASSLGIGQGVGQPQH
TRBJ1-2,TRBV7-9,ASRSSGGANYGYT
TRBJ2-7,TRBV7-9,ASSPFGGKTYEQY
TRBJ2-5,TRBV7-9,ASIGGKGTQY
TRBJ1-1,TRBV16,ASSPTRGAGTEAF
TRBJ1-2,TRBV27,ASSLSGRYGGYT
TRBJ2-1,TRBV5-4,ASSYRTAPVYNEQF
TRBJ1-4,TRBV2,ASTGGGSGKGEKLF
TRBJ2-1,TRBV11-1,ASSLWTGGEEQF
TRBJ1-2,TRBV6-1,ASSERPTDNYGYT